This record concerns one T cell receptor beta chain sequence. Its antigen remains unidentified. No base qualities exist here, and no much larger clone lies one base off it. This sample is drawn from a study of shared clonotypes between healthy human individuals (dated by TCRdb to 2018 to 2020). Broadly, across the study: The cohort included three men and a couple of women between 18 and 49 years of age. For each donor, CD4 naive and CD4 memory were each run on three plates, CD8 naive on two plates, and CD8 memory on one plate. To estimate repertoire size and how much clonotype sharing occurs between individuals, the study deeply sequenced the blood TCR repertoires of a handful of healthy adults. Different laboratories and diverse techniques were used to prepare libraries and sequence TCR repertoires, to increase sequencing depth and limit assay-specific biases. Each donor's leukapheresis produced roughly between roughly 0.85 and 10 billion PBMCs.

In the germline V gene (reference sequence), CDR1 corresponds to LNHDA and CDR2 to SQIVND. Inclusive of the bounding cysteine and phenylalanine, the CDR3 is 12 residues long. The read is trimmed to its CDR3 DNA, 36 bases read in frame from base 1. Cut back by 5 bases and 8 bases, the V and J ends lie 12 bases apart. Using the deep immunoSEQ assay, TCR CDR3 regions were amplified from genomic DNA by multiplex PCR. Genomic DNA extracted from each cell subset was distributed evenly over all wells of several immunoSEQ 96-well plates, and each plate served as one replicate. For sorted subsets, approximately 190 ng genomic DNA, equal to 25,000 to 35,000 T cell genomes, was loaded into each replicate PCR. Purified libraries were measured with a Qubit 3.0 fluorometer, size-checked on a Bioanalyzer 2100, and measured again with the KAPA Library Quantification kit. A separate single-read 150-cycle Illumina NextSeq 550 flow cell was used to sequence each immunoSEQ 96-well plate. In the paper's pipeline: Because only junctional sequences without quality scores were contained in the immunoSEQ output, filtering matching that applied to full-length reads could not be performed. Sequences were annotated with PyIR, a Python wrapper for IgBLAST v1.9, and V/J genes and CDR3 were assigned using IMGT germline references. Reads were removed for weak V/J assignments (E-value above 1e-6), missing CDR3, stop codons, out-of-frame junctions, or ambiguous translated residues. V3J clonotypes were defined by identical inferred V gene, J gene, and CDR3 amino acid sequence. The percentage overlap between two repertoires was calculated by dividing the number of shared unique clonotypes by the size of the smaller repertoire. Three approaches were used to assess repertoire richness: RTK rarefaction, the Chao1 estimator, and Recon v2.1 estimates of unobserved clonotypes. Generation probabilities for all TCRbeta clonotypes obtained by the gDNA method from four donors were computed using OLGA. TCRdb obtained this table from immuneACCESS and retained in-frame rearrangements with V and J assigned. These tables miss some clones; where compared with another copy, unresolved V genes account for less than half of the shortfall, and the remainder is unexplained. D and trimming were read from the DNA, whereas the V and J calls and clone size are those reported in that table. The sample contains more than 2 million clones, roughly 93% of them found a single time. The top ten constitute approximately 1.7% of the sample.

CD8 naive samples were CD45RO-negative cells positively selected for CCR7, giving a CD45RA+CCR7+ population that excluded TemRA cells. The donors were healthy, HIV-negative adults with no recently reported acute infections or vaccinations. Every donor was a Caucasian adult living in Nashville, Tennessee, USA. Blood was collected by leukapheresis, and PBMCs were isolated by Ficoll-Histopaque density gradient centrifugation and then cryopreserved in liquid nitrogen vapor phase. Analytical flow cytometry was used to check the purity and quantity of each magnetically sorted T cell population. Genomic DNA was isolated from each sorted fraction and quantified by UV absorbance on a Nanodrop 2000c. On the study overall, not on this receptor specifically: Incomplete sequencing was indicated by rarefaction of sorted-subset datasets, despite the large sequencing depth. Naive subsets generally had larger estimated clonotype richness than memory subsets did. Clonotypes shared by all four sorted-subset donors showed higher generation probabilities than non-shared clonotypes. Sampling was restricted to blood, and TCR repertoires in tissue are likely to differ from TCR repertoires in blood. Pairwise subsampling indicated that sequencing depth was expected to affect the degree of clonotype sharing among donors. Across a few donors, approximately 5% of naive CD4, roughly 3.4% of naive CD8, around 2.1% of memory CD4, and around 0.4% of memory CD8 clonotypes were shared. Because the study included only a small number of donors, the genetic and exposure-history diversity represented was limited.

The TCR was taken from a man aged 18 to 30 in good health. Some clones in this sample may be carry-over from other donors' samples. The chain was built from TRBV19 and TRBJ1-2, with an unclear D gene assignment. Sequenced input: naive CD8+ T cells from PBMCs. The cell subset or site label corresponds to: CD45RA+CCR7+. This receptor carries the CDR3 CASSLGRKGYTF. The DNA is as follows: TGTGCCAGTAGTCTGGGGAGAAAGGGCTACACCTTC.